This T cell receptor (beta chain) comes out of a study of cytomegalovirus exposure and HLA in healthy donors. Regarding the study as a whole: As a later analysis revealed, most CMV-associated TCR beta chains appeared HLA-restricted.

The PCR made use of 60 Vbeta and 13 Jbeta primers. Assay: immunoSEQ multiplex PCR; the TCRdb copy retains only in-frame clones and omits some. The sample includes 200,000 to 250,000 clones, roughly 87% of them seen just once. The germline CDR1 and CDR2 sequences are LGHNA and YSLEER. This CDR3 contains 16 residues. The V gene lost 0 bases and the J gene lost 4 bases, with 12 bases spanning the gap. In regard to this clone: Its antigen is not known.

This rearrangement joins TRBV4-3 to TRBJ1-4; D ambiguous. What was sequenced was PBMCs. The TCR originated in a woman aged 40 to 55 in good health and CMV-seropositive. The CDR3 reads CASSQDPIRVNEKLFF. The DNA for the CDR3 is TGCGCCAGCAGCCAAGATCCCATACGAGTTAATGAAAAACTGTTTTTT.